This T cell receptor beta chain was identified during a study of T cells and copy number aberrations in small-cell lung cancer. Study-level findings and limits: All specimens were formalin-fixed paraffin-embedded tissue, which is known to introduce sequencing artifacts.

The method was immunoSEQ multiplex PCR; TCRdb's version includes in-frame clones alone and lacks a portion of them. This sample carries about 3,100 clones, 90% of them seen once, and the ten largest clones take under 6%. V was shortened by 4 bases and J by 0 bases, with 13 bases between the two germline ends. Germline V gene data show CDR1 as SNHLY and CDR2 as FYNNEI. There are 16 residues in the CDR3. Details on this clone: The antigen remains unidentified.

The sample taken for sequencing was normal tissue next to the tumor. The rearrangement uses TRBV2 and TRBJ2-1; D remains unclear. This TCR was recovered from a man aged 45 to 65 with small cell lung cancer. In DNA form, the CDR3 reads TGTGCCAGCAGTGGAGGAATAGTCCTCTCCTACAATGAGCAGTTCTTC. Its protein is CASSGGIVLSYNEQFF.